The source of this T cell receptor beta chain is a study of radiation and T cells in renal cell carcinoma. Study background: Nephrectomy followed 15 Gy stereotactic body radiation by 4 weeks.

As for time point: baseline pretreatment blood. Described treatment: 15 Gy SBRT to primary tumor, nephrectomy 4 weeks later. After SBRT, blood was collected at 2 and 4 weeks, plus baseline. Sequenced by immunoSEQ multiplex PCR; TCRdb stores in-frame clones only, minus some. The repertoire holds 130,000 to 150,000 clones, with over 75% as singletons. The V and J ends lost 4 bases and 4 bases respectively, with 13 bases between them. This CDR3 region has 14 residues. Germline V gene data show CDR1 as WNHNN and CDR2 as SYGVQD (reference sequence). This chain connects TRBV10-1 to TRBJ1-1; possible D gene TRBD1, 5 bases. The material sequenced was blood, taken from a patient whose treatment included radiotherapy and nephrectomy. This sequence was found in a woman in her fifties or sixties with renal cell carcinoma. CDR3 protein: CASSVSRGSTEAFF. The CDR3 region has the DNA TGCGCCAGCAGTGTTTCTCGGGGGTCCACTGAAGCTTTCTTT.